These T cell receptor beta chains were read from a single sample in a study of cytomegalovirus exposure and HLA in healthy donors. Profiled with immunoSEQ multiplex PCR; TCRdb holds only in-frame clones, not every one. Of 140,000 or so clones in the sample, roughly 72% were seen once. Sequenced input: PBMCs. Receptor source: a man aged 40-50 years in good health and CMV-seronegative. Each CDR3 is given with its conserved first and last residue. Fields, in order: J gene, clone size, D gene, V gene, CDR3 protein, CDR3 DNA. The D gene is left open where the match is weak. Where a row states a size, it is once, few, many or the class of an expanded clone; other rows omit it.

J: TRBJ2-6; size: .; D: TRBD1; V: TRBV19; CDR3: CASRRDSYISGANVLTF; DNA: TGTGCCAGCCGCCGGGACAGCTACATCTCTGGGGCCAACGTCCTGACTTTC
J: TRBJ2-7; size: few; D: TRBD2; V: TRBV5-4; CDR3: CASSQGLAGVGSYEQYF; DNA: TGTGCCAGCAGCCAAGGACTAGCGGGAGTAGGGTCCTACGAGCAGTACTTC
J: TRBJ2-7; size: .; D: .; V: TRBV6-5; CDR3: CASSYLARGGEQYF; DNA: TGTGCCAGCAGTTACTTGGCAAGAGGGGGCGAGCAGTACTTC
J: TRBJ2-3; size: .; D: TRBD1; V: TRBV6-6; CDR3: CASRGQGNADTQYF; DNA: TGTGCCAGCAGAGGACAGGGGAATGCAGATACGCAGTATTTT
J: TRBJ1-2; size: .; D: TRBD1; V: TRBV6-6; CDR3: CASSYPPRTGYYGYTF; DNA: TGTGCCAGCAGTTACCCCCCTCGGACAGGCTACTATGGCTACACCTTC
J: TRBJ2-7; size: .; D: TRBD2; V: TRBV15; CDR3: CATSSSLAGEGEQYF; DNA: TGTGCCACCAGCAGTAGTTTAGCGGGAGAGGGCGAGCAGTACTTC
J: TRBJ2-1; size: .; D: .; V: TRBV25-1; CDR3: CASSGRGTALLSYNEQFF; DNA: TGTGCCAGCAGTGGTCGCGGGACAGCTTTGTTATCCTACAATGAGCAGTTCTTC
J: TRBJ2-6; size: .; D: .; V: TRBV5-1; CDR3: CASSLVAGANVLTF; DNA: TGCGCCAGCAGCTTGGTAGCTGGGGCCAACGTCCTGACTTTC
J: TRBJ2-5; size: few; D: TRBD1; V: TRBV2; CDR3: CASRAGQGFGETQYF; DNA: TGTGCCAGCAGGGCGGGACAGGGGTTCGGAGAGACCCAGTACTTC
J: TRBJ2-1; size: .; D: TRBD2; V: TRBV6-4; CDR3: CASSPRASGVNEQFF; DNA: TGTGCCAGCAGTCCGAGGGCTAGCGGGGTGAATGAGCAGTTCTTC
J: TRBJ1-2; size: .; D: TRBD1; V: TRBV5-4; CDR3: CASSGDREGTYTF; DNA: TGTGCCAGCAGCGGGGACAGGGAAGGGACATACACCTTC
J: TRBJ1-1; size: .; D: TRBD1; V: TRBV9; CDR3: CASSGTSGAGGTEAFF; DNA: TGTGCCAGCAGCGGTACTTCGGGGGCAGGGGGCACTGAAGCTTTCTTT
J: TRBJ1-3; size: .; D: .; V: TRBV5-1; CDR3: CASSLDGHSGNTIYF; DNA: TGCGCCAGCAGCTTGGACGGACACTCTGGAAACACCATATATTTT
J: TRBJ2-2; size: .; D: .; V: TRBV10-3; CDR3: CAAMARAAANTGELFF; DNA: TGTGCCGCTATGGCCAGGGCGGCAGCGAACACCGGGGAGCTGTTTTTT
J: TRBJ2-7; size: .; D: .; V: TRBV10-3; CDR3: CAISVSAGEGREQYF; DNA: TGTGCCATCAGTGTATCCGCAGGGGAAGGGCGCGAGCAGTACTTC